One sample yielded the 5 T cell receptor beta chains listed below, sequenced in a study of shared clonotypes between healthy human individuals. Produced via immunoSEQ multiplex PCR; TCRdb's table is partial and in-frame only. The sample records 550,000 to 700,000 clones, approximately 73% being singletons. The sequenced sample was memory CD4+ T cells sorted from blood. Subset reported: CD45RA-negative fraction. These receptor sequences come from a woman in her twenties or thirties in good health.

The chain recombines TRBV21-1 with TRBJ1-1; TRBD1 is taken as the D call from the table, unchecked against the DNA. TRBV21-1 is reported as a pseudogene. CDR3 length: 13 amino acids. CDR3 sequence reads: CASTLTENTEAFF. The CDR3 DNA reads as TGTGCCAGCACCCTGACAGAGAACACTGAAGCTTTCTTT.

This chain uses TRBV30 with TRBJ2-1; 11 bases fit TRBD2. Germline-derived CDR1 and CDR2 are GTSNPN and SVGIG (reference sequence). After removal of 4 bases from V and 3 bases from J, the junction contained 5 bases not matched to a gene. The CDR3 runs 15 residues. CDR3 sequence: CAWTALAGVYNEQFF. The CDR3 coding sequence is TGTGCCTGGACCGCACTAGCGGGAGTCTACAATGAGCAGTTCTTC.

The chain carries TRBV7-2 and TRBJ1-2; TRBD1 aligns across 8 bases. CDR3 size: 14 residues. V shed 5 bases, J shed 10 bases, and the junction held 12 bases outside the gene matches. CDR1 is SGHTA, CDR2 FQGNSA, per germline. This CDR3 is CASSTYRGQEAYTF. The CDR3 DNA follows: TGTGCCAGCAGCACCTACCGGGGACAGGAGGCCTACACCTTC.

The rearrangement joins TRBV2 to TRBJ2-7; 8 nucleotides agree with TRBD1. In germline, CDR1 is SNHLY, CDR2 FYNNEI. V lost 4 bases, J lost 6 bases, and 8 bases stayed unmatched. CDR3 size: 14 residues. CDR3 in amino acids: CASSAPPGGIEQYF. DNA of the CDR3: TGTGCCAGCAGTGCTCCCCCAGGGGGCATCGAGCAGTACTTC.

This rearrangement joins TRBV5-1 to TRBJ2-7; 7 nucleotides line up with TRBD1. The ends lost 5 bases at V and 2 bases at J; junction bases unmatched: 10. This CDR3 region has 15 residues. Germline values: CDR1 SGHRS, CDR2 YFSETQ. The CDR3 loop reads CASSFTGESTYEQYF. CDR3 DNA: TGCGCCAGCAGTTTTACAGGGGAAAGTACCTACGAGCAGTACTTC. Based on the CDR3 plus reference TRBV5-1 and TRBJ2-7, the full variable domain is KAGVTQTPRYLIKTRGQQVTLSCSPISGHRSVSWYQQTPGQGLQFLFEYFSETQRNKGNFPGRFSGRQFSNSRSEMNVSTLELGDSALYLCASSFTGESTYEQYFGPGTRLTVT.